This entry lists 26 T cell receptor beta chains sequenced from one sample in a study of control samples from healthy donors and cancer patients. Produced via immunoSEQ multiplex PCR; TCRdb's table is partial and in-frame only. The sample lists more than 95,000 clones; approximately 84% were seen once. The sequencing input was blood. Receptors originate from a man aged 18 to 30 in good health.

The chain joins TRBV27 to TRBJ2-1, with 7 bases that match TRBD1. The trim removed 2 bases at V and 1 base at J, leaving 2 bases unmatched. Germline V gene sequence: CDR1 MNHEY, CDR2 SMNVEV (reference sequence). The CDR3 runs to 15 residues. CDR3 in amino acids: CASSLTGQSYNEQFF. The CDR3 coding sequence is TGTGCCAGCAGTTTAACGGGACAGTCCTACAATGAGCAGTTCTTC.

J is TRBJ2-2 and V is TRBV14, with D possibly TRBD1 on 5 matching bases. The V and J ends lost 2 bases and 5 bases respectively, with 9 bases between them. The CDR3 length is 14 residues. Germline CDR1 is SGHDN and CDR2 is FVKESK. CDR3 residues: CASSQYKGTGELFF. The CDR3 region has the DNA TGTGCCAGCAGCCAATACAAGGGGACCGGGGAGCTGTTTTTT.

The V and J genes are TRBV27 and TRBJ2-1, with 7 nucleotides matching TRBD2. From germline, CDR1 is MNHEY and CDR2 SMNVEV (reference sequence). This CDR3 region has 16 residues. V lost 5 bases and J lost 6; bases outside the gene matches: 13. CDR3 loop: CASSVQSGTWVNEQFF. For the CDR3, the DNA is TGTGCCAGCAGTGTACAGAGCGGGACTTGGGTCAATGAGCAGTTCTTC.

The V gene is TRBV6-1, the J gene TRBJ2-7; possibly TRBD1 for D (6 bases). Germline V lookup: CDR1 MNHNS, CDR2 SASEGT. The CDR3 totals 14 residues. Trimming shortened V by 3 bases and J by 4 bases, and 13 bases separated the two germline ends. This CDR3 is CASSEGRGSYEQYF. In DNA, the CDR3 is TGTGCCAGCAGTGAGGGCAGGGGTTCGTACGAGCAGTACTTC.

The V call is TRBV9, the J call TRBJ2-1, with a tentative D call TRBD1 (5 bases). CDR3 size: 11 residues. CDR1 SGDLS and CDR2 YYNGEE come from the germline V gene. V was shortened by 3 bases and J by 12 bases, with 10 bases between the two germline ends. In DNA, the CDR3 is TGTGCCAGCAGCGGGAGTAGGGGGCAGTTCTTC. Translating gives CASSGSRGQFF.

The chain carries TRBV7-2 and TRBJ2-5; 7 nucleotides line up with TRBD2. CDR1 and CDR2 from the germline V gene are SGHTA and FQGNSA. V trimming: 6 bases; J trimming: 3 bases; junction bases outside the gene matches: 10. The CDR3 covers 15 residues. CDR3 protein: CASRPRGLGKETQYF. As DNA, the CDR3 is TGTGCCAGCAGACCTCGAGGACTAGGTAAAGAGACCCAGTACTTC.

V and J are TRBV10-1 and TRBJ2-7; 10 bases map to TRBD2. The length of the CDR3 is 14 residues. The junction had 7 bases not matched to a gene; V was cut back by 10 bases and J by 1 base. Germline V CDR1 and CDR2: WNHNN, SYGVQD (reference sequence). In DNA form, the CDR3 reads TGCGCCACCTCCCCTAGCGGGAGTTCCTACGAGCAGTACTTC. Translation gives CATSPSGSSYEQYF.

The chain uses TRBV10-3 and TRBJ2-2; 7 nucleotides agree with TRBD1. Germline V gives CDR1 ENHRY, CDR2 SYGVKD. The V gene end was trimmed by 0 bases and the J gene end by 0 bases; junction bases not matched to a gene: 4. The CDR3 covers 17 residues. The CDR3 region is CAISESKGTANTGELFF. The CDR3 DNA sequence: TGTGCCATCAGTGAGTCGAAGGGGACAGCGAACACCGGGGAGCTGTTTTTT.

This chain links TRBV21-1 with TRBJ2-1; the table assigns TRBD2, which was not confirmed against the DNA. TRBV21-1 is given as a pseudogene. The CDR3 spans 16 residues. DNA for the CDR3: TGTGCCAGCAGCAAAGGACGTGGGAGCTCCTACAATGAGCAGTTCTTC. It encodes CASSKGRGSSYNEQFF.

The rearrangement uses TRBV28 and TRBJ1-5; D is ambiguous. V was cut by 6 bases and J by 4 bases, with 16 bases left in between. This CDR3 is 15 amino acids long. The V gene's germline CDR1 is MDHEN and CDR2 SYDVKM. Written as DNA, the CDR3 is TGTGCCAGCAGACTCGGACGGGGAAGAAATCAGCCCCAGCATTTT. It translates to CASRLGRGRNQPQHF.

This chain connects TRBV9 to TRBJ1-1; D uncertain. The germline V gene encodes CDR1 SGDLS and CDR2 YYNGEE. Trimming cost V 4 bases and J 1 base, with 11 bases left between them. This CDR3 has 14 residues. The CDR3 DNA reads TGTGCCAGCAGCAACCGGGCCTCGAACACTGAAGCTTTCTTT. It encodes CASSNRASNTEAFF.

On this clone: This same CDR3 is encoded by further DNA sequences in the sample. The chain recombines TRBV12-3 or TRBV12-4 with TRBJ2-7; D is undetermined. The CDR3 covers 12 residues. V dropped 6 bases and J dropped 3 bases, with 9 bases sitting between them. The DNA of the CDR3 is TGTGCCAGCAGCAGAGACATCTACGAGCAGTACTTC. Protein product: CASSRDIYEQYF.

DNA of the CDR3: TGTGCCAGCAGGACTAACAGGGGTCAAACCTACGAGCAGTACTTC. It encodes CASRTNRGQTYEQYF. The V and J genes are TRBV6-5 and TRBJ2-7, with 7 bases matching TRBD1. From germline, CDR1 is MNHEY and CDR2 SVGAGI. CDR3 length: 15 amino acids. V was clipped by 6 bases and J by 2 bases; unmatched bases: 10.

The chain combines TRBV5-1 with TRBJ1-4; TRBD1 is a possible D gene (5 bases). CDR3 size: 17 residues. V lost 2 bases and J 7 bases, leaving 21 bases between the germline ends. Germline CDR1 SGHRS, CDR2 YFSETQ. The CDR3 loop reads CASSFSGTTEGGEKLFF. For the CDR3, the DNA is TGCGCCAGCAGCTTTTCCGGGACCACGGAGGGCGGTGAAAAACTGTTTTTT. Drawing the rest from reference TRBV5-1 and TRBJ1-4, the complete variable domain is KAGVTQTPRYLIKTRGQQVTLSCSPISGHRSVSWYQQTPGQGLQFLFEYFSETQRNKGNFPGRFSGRQFSNSRSEMNVSTLELGDSALYLCASSFSGTTEGGEKLFFGSGTQLSVL.

V gene TRBV5-1 combines with J gene TRBJ2-5; D gene uncertain. The CDR3 consists of 11 residues. The germline gives CDR1 SGHRS, CDR2 YFSETQ. The ends were cut back, 3 bases at V and 5 bases at J, with 5 bases in the middle. The CDR3 sequence: CASSSRETQYF. The DNA of the CDR3 is TGCGCCAGCAGCTCCCGGGAGACCCAGTACTTC.

The chain joins TRBV30 to TRBJ2-3; D ambiguous. The CDR3 has 12 amino acids. V was pared by 3 bases and J by 2 bases, with 6 bases between. The V gene's germline CDR1 is GTSNPN and CDR2 SVGIG (reference sequence). CDR3 bases: TGTGCCTGGAGGGGGTCCACAGATACGCAGTATTTT. It encodes CAWRGSTDTQYF.

V is TRBV9 and J is TRBJ1-1; no definite D call. This CDR3 contains 15 residues. CDR1 is SGDLS, CDR2 YYNGEE, per germline. Trimming removed 4 bases from V and 1 base from J, with 14 bases in between. The DNA of the CDR3 is TGTGCCAGCAGCCTCTGGGAGTGGCAGAACACTGAAGCTTTCTTT. It is translated as CASSLWEWQNTEAFF. Together with reference TRBV9 and TRBJ1-1, the CDR3 gives the full variable domain: DSGVTQTPKHLITATGQRVTLRCSPRSGDLSVYWYQQSLDQGLQFLIQYYNGEERAKGNILERFSAQQFPDLHSELNLSSLELGDSALYFCASSLWEWQNTEAFFGQGTRLTVV.

This clone has just one count. CDR3 loop: CASSGGERSYGYTF. CDR3 DNA sequence: TGTGCCAGCAGCGGAGGGGAACGGTCTTATGGCTACACCTTC. This sequence joins TRBV9 and TRBJ1-2, with D perhaps matching TRBD1 (5 bases). The CDR3 covers 14 residues. CDR1 and CDR2 from the germline V gene are SGDLS and YYNGEE. The V end was cut by 3 bases, the J end by 5 bases, with 14 bases between.

The rearrangement uses TRBV6-1 and TRBJ1-2, with 9 positions matching TRBD1. Germline CDR1 is MNHNS and CDR2 is SASEGT. CDR3 length: 16 amino acids. V shed 1 base, J shed 4 bases, and the junction held 7 bases outside the gene matches. Written as DNA, the CDR3 is TGTGCCAGCAGTGAAGAAGGGGTGGACAGGGGCTATGGCTACACCTTC. Its translation is CASSEEGVDRGYGYTF.

This clone appeared a few times. The chain is built from TRBV9 and TRBJ1-2, with D maybe TRBD1 (6 bases). The CDR3 extends over 14 amino acids. Germline loops: CDR1 SGDLS, CDR2 YYNGEE. Trimming took 0 bases from V and 4 from J, leaving 10 bases between them. CDR3 region: CASSVGGGVYGYTF. DNA of the CDR3: TGTGCCAGCAGCGTAGGAGGGGGGGTCTATGGCTACACCTTC.

The V call is TRBV19, the J call TRBJ1-2; 9 bases line up with TRBD1. The CDR3 runs 13 residues. Germline trimming cut 6 bases from V and 4 bases from J; bases unmatched to any gene: 3. The germline gives CDR1 LNHDA, CDR2 SQIVND (reference sequence). This chain's CDR3 is CASRGDRAYGYTF. In DNA form, the CDR3 reads TGTGCCAGTAGAGGGGACAGGGCCTATGGCTACACCTTC.

J is TRBJ2-1 and V is TRBV24-1; unclear D gene. The CDR3 is made up of 15 amino acids. Germline V gene lookup returns CDR1 KGHDR and CDR2 SFDVKD. V lost 1 base and J 0 bases, leaving 6 bases between the germline ends. Here the CDR3 reads CATSDLATSYNEQFF. Written as DNA, the CDR3 is TGTGCCACCAGTGATTTAGCTACCTCCTACAATGAGCAGTTCTTC.

The rearrangement uses TRBV25-1 and TRBJ1-4; no clear D gene. CDR1 is MGHDK, CDR2 SYGVNS, per germline. V was shortened by 6 bases and J by 1 base, with 12 bases between the two germline ends. CDR3 length: 15 amino acids. CDR3 DNA: TGTGCCAGCAGGAGGAGTGGTGGAACTAATGAAAAACTGTTTTTT. Its translation is CASRRSGGTNEKLFF.

The gene calls are TRBV5-1 and TRBJ1-4; D ambiguous. Germline V gives CDR1 SGHRS, CDR2 YFSETQ. This CDR3 spans 15 amino acids. Trimming removed 6 bases from V and 0 bases from J, with 12 bases in between. CDR3 region: CASKNGQATNEKLFF. CDR3 coding DNA: TGCGCCAGCAAAAATGGGCAGGCAACTAATGAAAAACTGTTTTTT. Full variable domain (outside the CDR3, taken from reference TRBV5-1 and TRBJ1-4): KAGVTQTPRYLIKTRGQQVTLSCSPISGHRSVSWYQQTPGQGLQFLFEYFSETQRNKGNFPGRFSGRQFSNSRSEMNVSTLELGDSALYLCASKNGQATNEKLFFGSGTQLSVL.

The chain links TRBV7-8 to TRBJ2-7; 12 bases are a match to TRBD2. Germline V gene lookup returns CDR1 SGHVS and CDR2 FQNEAQ. V was pared by 6 bases and J by 1 base, with 7 bases of the junction left unmatched. The CDR3 has 16 residues. CDR3 protein: CASSRLAGEESYEQYF. For the CDR3, the DNA is TGTGCCAGCAGTCGACTAGCGGGAGAGGAGTCCTACGAGCAGTACTTC.

This rearrangement joins TRBV18 to TRBJ1-3; 8 nucleotides agree with TRBD1. Germline V lookup: CDR1 KGHSH, CDR2 LQKENI. This CDR3 is built from 16 residues. V shed 4 bases and J 0 bases; nucleotides not matched to a gene: 5. CDR3 sequence reads: CASSRGTGNSGNTIYF. CDR3 coding DNA: TGTGCCAGCTCACGAGGGACAGGAAACTCTGGAAACACCATATATTTT.